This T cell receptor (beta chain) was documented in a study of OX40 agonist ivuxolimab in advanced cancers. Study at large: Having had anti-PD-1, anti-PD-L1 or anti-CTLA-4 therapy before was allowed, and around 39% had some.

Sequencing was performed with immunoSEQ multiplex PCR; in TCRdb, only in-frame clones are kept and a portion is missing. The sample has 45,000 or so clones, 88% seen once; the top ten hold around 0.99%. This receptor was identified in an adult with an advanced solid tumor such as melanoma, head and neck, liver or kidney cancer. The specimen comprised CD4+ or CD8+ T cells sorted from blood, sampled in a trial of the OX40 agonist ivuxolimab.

The CDR3 here is CASSGPWGRQPQHF. The DNA for the CDR3 is TGTGCCAGCAGTGGTCCCTGGGGAAGACAGCCCCAGCATTTT. V is TRBV2 and J is TRBJ1-5; D unresolved. The CDR3 sequence is 14 residues long. Trimming took 4 bases from V and 7 from J, leaving 14 bases between them. Germline loops: CDR1 SNHLY, CDR2 FYNNEI.